This T cell receptor beta chain was profiled in a study of identical twins (dated by TCRdb to between 2015 and 2016). Regarding the research as a whole: TCR alpha and beta repertoires from monozygotic twins, unrelated adults of various ages and cord blood were deep-sequenced to test whether fetal clonotypes persist. Replicate twin experiments were performed at different times using different library preparation protocols to rule out contamination. Summary of the overall study and its limitations: Out-of-frame TCR alpha sequences shared between twins showed an excess of low generation-probability sequences compared with coincidental sharing between unrelated individuals. In monozygotic twins, out-of-frame TCR alpha sharing was systematically underestimated by recombination models, although the models agreed with sharing between unrelated individuals. Zero-insertion analyses could be partly confounded by invariant T cells such as MAIT and iNKT, though diverse VJ usage argued against such confounding for most clonotypes. Excess twin sharing in beta out-of-frame sequences was weaker because fewer shared sequences lowered the signal-to-noise ratio. Fewer insertions were carried by abundant cord blood beta clonotypes, a similar but weaker trend appeared in young adult naive repertoires, and no such trend appeared in memory repertoires. Because the same donors could not be followed over many years, conclusions were based on cross-sectional statistical analysis.

Libraries were made using 5' RACE. Sequencing was performed on an Illumina HiSeq 2000. Template switching introduced a universal primer binding site; the final cDNA contained a unique molecular identifier, enabling accurate counting of TCR cDNA molecules. First-strand cDNA for TCR alpha and beta chains was synthesized from specific primers in the conserved constant-segment region. To control for contamination, each cDNA library was double barcoded with a SMART-Mk sample barcode plus Illumina barcodes. TruSeq adapter sequences, together with Illumina sample barcodes, were added in two successive PCR steps. TCR alpha and beta cDNA libraries were sequenced on the Illumina HiSeq platform with custom primers. Regarding the original processing steps: MiGEC processed the raw reads to extract unique molecular identifiers, while MiXCR was used to determine the CDR3 positions. Recombination models were inferred per individual with the repgenHMM and IGoR tools using an EM algorithm. Shared clonotypes were analyzed with the tcR package in R, and sharing was normalized by the product of cloneset sizes. To study raw recombination free of thymic and clonal selection effects, out-of-frame nonproductive sequences were analyzed. Using fastp trimming at Q25 and MiXCR clonotype assembly, TCRdb reanalyzed the public sequencing data and kept in-frame beta chains. One record per CDR3 amino acid sequence lists the most common genes and DNA. The V and J calls here are based on TCRdb, not the publication. The sample records about 200,000 distinct CDR3 sequences, 6.5% to 8% of which are singletons. Just over 14% of the sample is taken by the ten largest.

Only healthy Caucasian donors were included. The twin cohort comprised three pairs of female monozygotic twins, all aged about 18 to 30 years. Positive isolation kits from Invitrogen were used to isolate CD4+ and CD8+ T cell populations. This clonotype was counted ten times or more. Its cognate antigen has yet to be identified. No much larger clone is present one base from it, and per-base qualities are unavailable. The data were also submitted as part of a second study, on T cells expressing NK-cell markers. The second paper states: Three sorted T-cell subsets (CD3+CD56+NKG2C+, CD3+CD56+NKG2C- and CD3+CD56-NKG2C+) from roughly eight donors had their TCR beta-chain repertoires profiled. Of the eight sequenced donors, seven were found to be HCMV-seropositive and one was found to be HCMV-seronegative. To restrict sorting to alphabetaTCR-expressing T cells, an anti-gammadeltaTCR antibody was added in several experiments. For roughly six donors, the dominant CD3+CD56+NKG2C+ clonotypes were among the top 10 CD8+ clonotypes and accounted for roughly 1.0-8% of CD8+ T cells. Those dominant clonotypes were again the most abundant among CD3+CD56-NKG2C+ cells in several donors, at roughly 25-65%. It remained unclear whether the expanded NKG2C-expressing T cell clones were specific for HCMV antigens. The study sequenced eight donors, all healthy volunteers chosen at random: three men and five women. HCMV serostatus was determined by detecting HCMV-specific IgG in serum with a commercial ELISA kit. MIGEC was used to demultiplex reads and group the reads by UMI, and MiTCR was used to assemble and quantify clonotypes. Only TCR cDNA sequences supported by at least two reads were kept to exclude erroneous sequences. The tcR package was used for downstream repertoire analysis, with clonotypes matched between fractions based on CDR3 nucleotide sequence plus V segment. VDJmatch was used to annotate antigen specificity against VDJdb, with one amino acid substitution in CDR3 allowed.

The specimen sequenced was CD8+ T cells sorted from blood. The source is a woman younger than 30 in good health.

The CDR3 loop reads CASSGGLGSYNEQFF. The DNA reads TGCGCCAGCAGCGGGGGACTTGGCTCCTACAATGAGCAGTTCTTC. The receptor chain draws on TRBV4-3 and TRBJ2-1, and the D gene may be TRBD2, 6 bases matching. Its CDR3 holds 15 amino acids, cysteine through phenylalanine. The read is trimmed to its CDR3 DNA, 45 bases read in frame from base 1. Trimming takes 5 bases from V and 0 bases from J, and the germline ends sit 11 bases apart. CDR1 LGHNA and CDR2 YSLEER were looked up in the germline V gene.